These 21 T cell receptor beta chains were sequenced from one sample in a study of T cell repertoires in cytomegalovirus infection. TCRdb re-analysed the reads in MiXCR, keeping a single row per CDR3 protein. The sample lists about 450,000 distinct CDR3 sequences; around 32% were seen once. The specimen sequenced was PBMCs. These receptor sequences come from a human donor in good health (CMV status not recorded). Some clones in this sample may be carry-over from other donors' samples.

V gene TRBV28 combines with J gene TRBJ1-6; possibly TRBD1 for D (6 bases). The CDR3 is 15 residues long. Trimming took off 10 bases at V and 8 bases at J, with 21 bases between the two ends. Germline V gene sequence: CDR1 MDHEN, CDR2 SYDVKM. The CDR3 loop is CATGTTTGVYSPLHF. The CDR3 DNA sequence: TGTGCCACCGGCACGACGACAGGTGTTTATTCACCCCTCCACTTT.

This clonotype was seen more than once but under ten times. The chain combines TRBV5-6 with TRBJ2-5, with D uncertain. From germline, CDR1 is SGHDT and CDR2 YYEEEE. The CDR3 sequence is 13 residues long. V gave up 7 bases and J gave up 4 bases, with 14 bases separating them. CDR3 DNA sequence: TGTGCCAGCGCGGCTGGCCGCGGAGAGACCCAGTACTTC. It codes for CASAAGRGETQYF.

The chain employs TRBV6-2 or TRBV6-3 and TRBJ2-3, with 10 bases matching TRBD2. This CDR3 region has 18 residues. The germline V gene encodes CDR1 MNHEY and CDR2 SVGEGT. Trimming cost V 3 bases and J 2 bases; bases outside gene matches: 11. In DNA form, the CDR3 reads TGTGCCAGCAGTTATCCTAGCGGGGGCCCACGGATCACAGATACGCAGTATTTT. Amino acids: CASSYPSGGPRITDTQYF.

The V gene is TRBV5-4, the J gene TRBJ2-5, with TRBD2 identical over 9 bases. The CDR3 has 17 amino acids. Germline V CDR1 and CDR2: SGHNT, YYREEE (reference sequence). Losses at the gene ends were 4 bases for V and 6 bases for J; bases not matched to a gene: 16. This CDR3 is CASSPERQAGGLKTQYF. In DNA form, the CDR3 reads TGTGCCAGCAGCCCGGAGAGGCAAGCGGGGGGCCTAAAGACCCAGTACTTC.

This clonotype was counted between two and nine times. The chain is built from TRBV27 and TRBJ2-7; TRBD2 matches 7 bases. This CDR3 has 15 amino acids. Losses at the gene ends were 8 bases for V and 3 bases for J; bases not matched to a gene: 13. In germline, CDR1 is MNHEY, CDR2 SMNVEV (reference sequence). CDR3 DNA sequence: TGTGCCAGCCGCTCCCCCCTATCGGGGGGCTACGAGCAGTACTTC. Translated: CASRSPLSGGYEQYF.

The table lists this clonotype with many counts. The chain links TRBV7-8 to TRBJ2-3; TRBD1 is a possible D gene (6 bases). CDR3 length equals 16 residues. V dropped 1 base and J dropped 2 bases, with 13 bases sitting between them. The germline V gene has CDR1 SGHVS and CDR2 FQNEAQ. DNA for the CDR3: TGTGCCAGCAGCTTAGAGGACAGTTTCTCCACAGATACGCAGTATTTT. Amino acid sequence: CASSLEDSFSTDTQYF.

There are many counts of this clonotype. The chain uses TRBV28 and TRBJ1-3; 7 bases are shared with TRBD1. The CDR3 sequence is 16 residues long. Germline CDR1 MDHEN, CDR2 SYDVKM. V gave up 4 bases and J gave up 0 bases; unmatched junction bases: 6. The CDR3 sequence is CASSWGQPSSGNTIYF. CDR3 sequence (DNA): TGTGCCAGCAGTTGGGGACAGCCAAGCTCTGGAAACACCATATATTTT.

The chain carries TRBV2 and TRBJ1-2; tentative D call: TRBD1 (5 bases). This CDR3 has 13 amino acids. The V gene's germline CDR1 is SNHLY and CDR2 FYNNEI. V was clipped by 5 bases and J by 4 bases, with 11 bases between them. CDR3 region: CASSSRAPYGYTF. As DNA, the CDR3 is TGTGCCAGCAGTAGCAGGGCCCCCTATGGCTACACCTTC.

This clonotype came up many times. This sequence joins TRBV7-2 and TRBJ2-1; D remains ambiguous. The CDR3 is made up of 14 amino acids. The V end was cut by 0 bases, the J end by 8 bases, with 11 bases between. The germline gives CDR1 SGHTA, CDR2 FQGNSA. The CDR3 here is CASSLARRSDEQFF. CDR3 DNA: TGTGCCAGCAGCTTAGCCCGTCGCAGCGATGAGCAGTTCTTC.

This clonotype appeared many times. The rearrangement uses TRBV7-8 and TRBJ2-4; a weak D match, TRBD2 (5 bases). Per germline, CDR1 SGHVS and CDR2 FQNEAQ. V lost 1 base and J lost 8, with 15 bases in between. The CDR3 has 15 residues. The CDR3 loop reads CASSLGREGFDIQYF. In DNA form, the CDR3 reads TGTGCCAGCAGCTTAGGACGGGAAGGGTTTGACATTCAGTACTTC.

The table lists this clonotype with many counts. The chain carries TRBV12-3 or TRBV12-4 and TRBJ1-5, with 10 bases lining up with TRBD1. The CDR3 is made up of 16 amino acids. V lost 7 bases, J lost 0 bases, and 6 bases stayed unmatched. Written as DNA, the CDR3 is TGTGCCAGCAACCCGGGACAGGGGTATAGCAATCAGCCCCAGCATTTT. It translates to CASNPGQGYSNQPQHF.

This clonotype was seen only a few times. J is TRBJ1-1 and V is TRBV28, with 7 bases fitting TRBD1. Looked up from germline, CDR1 is MDHEN and CDR2 is SYDVKM. This CDR3 region has 16 residues. Unmatched junction bases numbered 13, after V lost 5 bases and J lost 4 bases. The CDR3 region is CASSPARTGAPTEAFF. CDR3 sequence (DNA): TGTGCCAGCAGTCCCGCCCGAACAGGGGCCCCCACTGAAGCTTTCTTT.

This clonotype occurred once. The chain recombines TRBV11-2 with TRBJ1-3; the match to TRBD1 covers 8 bases. V shed 5 bases and J 4 bases; nucleotides not matched to a gene: 13. The CDR3 has 17 residues. CDR1 is SGHAT and CDR2 is FQNNGV in the germline V gene. The chain's CDR3 is CASSEAPRGRAGNTIYF. The CDR3, as DNA: TGTGCCAGCAGCGAAGCACCCAGGGGGCGCGCAGGAAACACCATATATTTT.

This clonotype was observed a handful of times. The CDR3 DNA sequence: TGTGCCAGCAGCTTAGTCGGCTCCCGAGGGACAGGGGACAGCAATCAGCCCCAGCATTTT. Its translation: CASSLVGSRGTGDSNQPQHF. The chain employs TRBV7-8 and TRBJ1-5, with TRBD1 identical over 10 bases. With V trimmed by 1 base and J by 1 base, 13 bases remained unmatched. CDR3 length: 20 residues. Per the germline V gene, CDR1 is SGHVS and CDR2 is FQNEAQ. The variable domain in full, completed from reference TRBV7-8 and TRBJ1-5, reads GAGVSQSPRYKVAKRGQDVALRCDPISGHVSLFWYQQALGQGPEFLTYFQNEAQLDKSGLPSDRFFAERPEGSVSTLKIQRTQQEDSAVYLCASSLVGSRGTGDSNQPQHFGDGTRLSIL.

This clonotype was detected many times. The chain has TRBV7-8 and TRBJ1-5; 7 bases are shared with TRBD1. Germline CDR1 is SGHVS and CDR2 is FQNEAQ. Losses at the gene ends were 2 bases for V and 6 bases for J; bases not matched to a gene: 4. CDR3 length equals 14 residues. In nucleotides, the CDR3 is TGTGCCAGCAGCTTATCAGGGGGGATTCAGCCCCAGCATTTT. Residues: CASSLSGGIQPQHF.

This chain joins TRBV10-2 and TRBJ2-5; TRBD1 matches 7 bases. In germline, CDR1 is WSHSY, CDR2 SAAADI. The CDR3 length is 14 residues. Unmatched junction bases numbered 10, after V lost 8 bases and J lost 4 bases. As DNA, the CDR3 is TGCGCCAGCTGGGGACAGCCAAGTCGAGAGACCCAGTACTTC. It codes for CASWGQPSRETQYF.

The chain combines TRBV4-3 with TRBJ2-3; the D call may be TRBD1 or TRBD2 (5 bases each). CDR1 and CDR2 (germline): LGHNA, YSLEER. The CDR3 loop spans 19 amino acids. V gave up 0 bases and J gave up 5 bases, with 24 bases separating them. The CDR3 bases are TGCGCCAGCAGCCAAGAAGGGAATTTCGAAACTGGGGGAATAGATACGCAGTATTTT. This sequence encodes CASSQEGNFETGGIDTQYF.

There are a few counts of this clonotype. This chain links TRBV24-1 with TRBJ2-1; no definite D call. CDR3 size: 14 residues. V was pared by 5 bases and J by 8 bases, with 15 bases between. Germline CDR1 and CDR2: KGHDR and SFDVKD. CDR3 nucleotides: TGTGCCACCAGTGCCTCCCGGGTCAAGGATGAGCAGTTCTTC. This encodes CATSASRVKDEQFF.

In this sample, this clonotype turned up a few times. This rearrangement joins TRBV28 to TRBJ1-5; D is ambiguous. V lost 2 bases and J 3 bases, leaving 11 bases between the germline ends. The length of the CDR3 is 15 residues. The V gene's germline CDR1 is MDHEN and CDR2 SYDVKM. The DNA for the CDR3 is TGTGCCAGCAGTTTACGAGGAATGGCCAATCAGCCCCAGCATTTT. It specifies CASSLRGMANQPQHF.

This clonotype appeared once. This sequence joins TRBV19 and TRBJ2-5, with 8 bases aligning to TRBD1. V lost 7 bases, J lost 3 bases, and 7 bases stayed unmatched. The CDR3 spans 14 residues. CDR1 LNHDA and CDR2 SQIVND come from the germline V gene (reference sequence). The CDR3, as DNA: TGTGCCAGTACCCCCCCGACAGGGGAAGAGACCCAGTACTTC. Amino acid sequence: CASTPPTGEETQYF. The full variable domain, its missing parts supplied by reference TRBV19 and TRBJ2-5, is DGGITQSPKYLFRKEGQNVTLSCEQNLNHDAMYWYRQDPGQGLRLIYYSQIVNDFQKGDIAEGYSVSREKKESFPLTVTSAQKNPTAFYLCASTPPTGEETQYFGPGTRLLVL.

The chain recombines TRBV4-1 with TRBJ1-6; the D is unclear. This CDR3 comprises 14 residues. V shed 1 base and J shed 5 bases, with 6 bases lying between them. Germline CDR1 MGHRA, CDR2 YSYEKL. CDR3 loop: CASSQVPDNSPLHF. The CDR3 DNA follows: TGCGCCAGCAGCCAAGTTCCGGATAATTCACCCCTCCACTTT.